This TCR beta chain appears in the sequencing data of a study of PD-1 blockade in classical Hodgkin lymphoma. CDR3 length equals 13 residues. From germline, CDR1 is MNHNS and CDR2 SASEGT. The germline V and J ends were trimmed by 6 bases and 0 bases, with 5 bases remaining between them. Measured with immunoSEQ multiplex PCR; TCRdb has only the in-frame clones, and not every one. The top ten hold over 0.35% of the sample, which has 20,000 to 25,000 clones, 90% to 95% seen once. Time point described: newly diagnosed, previously untreated cHL patient sample. Negative selection with magnetic separation was used to purify CD4+ T cells from thawed PBMCs. Peripheral samples used as comparators were newly diagnosed, untreated classical Hodgkin lymphoma PBMCs. A word on this clone: Its antigen is undetermined.

General study points: Reports described newly diagnosed patients as having lower baseline TCR diversity than healthy donors. Repertoires differed for reasons still undefined, possibly disease activity or prior therapy.

The chain carries TRBV6-1 and TRBJ2-2; no reliable D call. The TCR originated in a human donor with classical Hodgkin lymphoma. The sequenced sample was CD4+ T cells from blood. The CDR3 sequence: CASRTANTGELFF. CDR3 DNA sequence: TGTGCCAGCAGGACGGCGAACACCGGGGAGCTGTTTTTT.